Reported below is one T cell receptor beta chain. Its specificity is not known. Using immunoSEQ multiplex PCR, the repertoire was profiled, and TCRdb retains in-frame clones only, with some absent. The repertoire holds approximately 7,400 clones, approximately 87% seen once, with roughly 2% in the top ten. Time point given: 2014-2015 season, 7 days after vaccination. Adults received seasonal inactivated influenza vaccine, with sorted blood CD4 subsets sequenced before and after. The data stem from a study of follicular helper T cells after annual influenza vaccination. Unmatched junction bases numbered 5, after V lost 7 bases and J lost 7 bases. Per the germline V gene, CDR1 is MGHRA and CDR2 is YSYEKL. The length of the CDR3 is 13 residues. Study-level results: Each annual vaccination recalled recurring oligoclonal ICOS+CD38+ cTfh clonotypes.

The sequencing used CXCR5+ CD38- circulating T follicular helper cells from blood, collected 7 days after influenza vaccination. Sample subset: circulating Tfh, non-naive CD4+CXCR5+PD-1+ (ICOS+CD38+ or ICOS-CD38-). The sequence was collected from an adult who received the influenza vaccine. The gene calls are TRBV4-1 and TRBJ1-4, with TRBD1 matching 8 bases. As DNA, the CDR3 is TGCGCCAGCACAGGGGGCAATATTGAAAAACTGTTTTTT. Its protein is CASTGGNIEKLFF.